This TCR beta chain was identified during a study of identical twins. Regarding the study as a whole: Twin-shared out-of-frame alpha sequences showed excess low generation probability. Instead of following the same donors, the conclusions were based on cross-sectional statistical analysis.

This clonotype occurred many times. Its antigen is unidentified. The germline V gene encodes CDR1 DFQATT and CDR2 SNEGSKA (reference sequence). Trimming at V came to 3 bases and at J to 6 bases, leaving 2 bases not matched to a gene. This CDR3 contains 13 residues. TCRdb used MiXCR to reprocess the 5' RACE reads, holding one entry per CDR3 protein. The sample has fewer than 800,000 distinct CDR3 sequences, around 7.5% seen once; the top ten hold roughly 1.5%. These records were also assigned to another study, of yellow fever vaccine responses in identical twins.

The chain combines TRBV20-1 with TRBJ1-1; 12 bases are a match to TRBD1. This TCR was recovered from a woman aged 18-29 years in good health. Sequencing input: PBMCs. CDR3 residues: CSASGTGGSEAFF. The CDR3 DNA is TGCAGTGCTAGTGGGACAGGGGGCTCTGAAGCTTTCTTT.